The 4 T cell receptor beta chains listed next were all sequenced from one sample in a study of tumor-infiltrating lymphocytes in primary liver carcinoma. TCR beta cDNA came from roughly 550 ng total RNA, primed with a constant-region primer. Library construction for TCR beta comprised three nested multiplex PCR rounds performed with slightly modified ARM-PCR. PCR rounds one and two used TRBV1-TRBV30 forward primers with a C-beta reverse primer for 10 cycles each. TCRdb called the multiplex PCR reads again in MiXCR, with one record for every CDR3 protein. The sample contains approximately 79,000 distinct CDR3 sequences, 60% to 75% of which appear only once. Each 20-30 mg portion of unsorted bulk tissue served as the source for co-extraction of RNA and DNA. The sample was liver tumor tissue from sampling region 4. Stated subset: tumor region T4, right-lateral pole. These receptors all stem from a middle-aged man with primary liver carcinoma and hepatitis B virus infection.

By sample share, this clonotype is medium-sized. The chain employs TRBV11-3 and TRBJ1-1; D gene unclear. The CDR3 contains 13 residues. V was shortened by 1 base and J by 4 bases, with 7 bases between the two germline ends. CDR1 is SGHNT and CDR2 is YENEEA in the germline V gene. Written as DNA, the CDR3 is TGTGCCAGCAGCTTAGGTGTGGGCACTGAAGCTTTCTTT. This sequence encodes CASSLGVGTEAFF.

Comments on this clonotype: One junction end disagrees with the germline gene, perhaps due to a read error. The V and J genes are TRBV5-4 and TRBJ1-3; D is ambiguous. The CDR3 is made up of 15 amino acids. Per the germline V gene, CDR1 is SGHNT and CDR2 is YYREEE (reference sequence). The CDR3 reads CASSFSGPAGYTIYF. In DNA, the CDR3 is TGTGCCAGTAGCTTCTCCGGCCCCGCTGGATACACCATATATTTT.

This clonotype was picked up many times. This chain joins TRBV23-1 and TRBJ1-1; 8 nucleotides agree with TRBD1. TRBV23-1 is an open reading frame whose function is uncertain. The trim removed 0 bases at V and 6 bases at J, leaving 12 bases unmatched. The CDR3 is made up of 17 amino acids. CDR3 protein: CASSQSKQGAYKAEAFF. CDR3 coding DNA: TGCGCCAGCAGTCAATCGAAGCAGGGGGCGTACAAGGCTGAAGCTTTCTTT.

As to this clonotype: The conserved phenylalanine or tryptophan normally closing the CDR3 is absent here, so this likely arose from a read error. V usage is TRBV14 and J usage is TRBJ2-1; D is unresolved. V lost 7 bases and J 10 bases, leaving 14 bases between the germline ends. The CDR3 covers 12 residues. Looked up from germline, CDR1 is SGHDN and CDR2 is FVKESK. The CDR3 region has the DNA TGTGCCAGCAACCAGGCCCGTGGGGAGCAGTTCCTC. Encoded protein: CASNQARGEQFL.